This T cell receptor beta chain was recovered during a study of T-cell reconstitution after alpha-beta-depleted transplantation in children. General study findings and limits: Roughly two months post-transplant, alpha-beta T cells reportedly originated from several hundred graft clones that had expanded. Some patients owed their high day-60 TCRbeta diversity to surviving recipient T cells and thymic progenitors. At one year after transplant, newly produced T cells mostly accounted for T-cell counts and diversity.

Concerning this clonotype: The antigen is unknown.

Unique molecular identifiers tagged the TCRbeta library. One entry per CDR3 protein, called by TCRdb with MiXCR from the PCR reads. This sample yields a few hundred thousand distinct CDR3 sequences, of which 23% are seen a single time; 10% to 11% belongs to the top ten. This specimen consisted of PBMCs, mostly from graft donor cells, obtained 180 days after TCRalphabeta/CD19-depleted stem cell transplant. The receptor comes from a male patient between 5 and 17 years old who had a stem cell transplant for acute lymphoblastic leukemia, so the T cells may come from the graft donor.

Written as DNA, the CDR3 is TGCGCCAGCAGTGAGACGGCGATTCGGGAGACCCAGTACTTC. This codes for CASSETAIRETQYF. V and J are TRBV10-2 and TRBJ2-5; D unresolved. The V end lost 2 bases, the J end lost 5 bases, and 12 bases lay between the germline ends. CDR3 length equals 14 residues. CDR1 and CDR2 from the germline V gene are WSHSY and SAAADI.